This paragraph reports one TCR beta chain. The source of the sample is a study of T cells in tumors after PD-1 blockade. Trimming cost V 0 bases and J 5 bases, with 10 bases left between them. The CDR3 extends over 13 amino acids. CDR1 GTSNPN and CDR2 SVGIG come from the germline V gene (reference sequence). Measured with immunoSEQ multiplex PCR; TCRdb has only the in-frame clones, and not every one. Of some 4,500 clones in the sample, 65% to 75% were seen once. Sample: tumor tissue, taken before anti-PD-1 treatment. This TCR was sampled from a human donor with basal cell carcinoma. The chain has TRBV30 and TRBJ1-1; D uncertain. CDR3 loop: CAWSVGGQTEAFF. The CDR3 region has the DNA TGTGCCTGGAGTGTCGGTGGTCAGACTGAAGCTTTCTTT.